Below, 14 T cell receptor beta chains from the same sample are listed, as sequenced in a study of blood T cell dynamics during melanoma immunotherapy. This sample's time point: week 3, after first cycle of checkpoint inhibitor. Data came from immunoSEQ multiplex PCR; TCRdb stores just in-frame clones and leaves some out. The table shows about 7,300 clones, with 81% occurring only once. The material was blood, obtained from a patient treated with checkpoint blockade. These receptors all come from a human donor with melanoma.

The chain has TRBV11-2 and TRBJ1-4; D ambiguous. The CDR3 runs to 12 residues. From germline, CDR1 is SGHAT and CDR2 FQNNGV. The V gene lost 1 base and the J gene lost 8 bases, with 5 bases spanning the gap. The chain's CDR3 is CASSLVGEKLFF. DNA of the CDR3: TGTGCCAGCAGCTTAGTAGGGGAAAAACTGTTTTTT.

The J gene is TRBJ2-1, the V gene TRBV7-9; D is ambiguous. The V and J ends lost 3 bases and 0 bases respectively, with 12 bases between them. This CDR3 has 16 residues. In germline, CDR1 is SEHNR, CDR2 FQNEAQ (reference sequence). The CDR3 DNA sequence: TGTGCCAGCAGCTTGTTTTCGTCAAGCTCCTACAATGAGCAGTTCTTC. It yields the protein CASSLFSSSSYNEQFF.

The V and J genes are TRBV9 and TRBJ1-1; D is unclear. V shed 2 bases and J shed 1 base, with 12 bases lying between them. Germline CDR1 SGDLS, CDR2 YYNGEE. CDR3 size: 15 residues. The CDR3 DNA sequence: TGTGCCAGCAGCGTGGGTTGGGCCCCGAACACTGAAGCTTTCTTT. This gives the protein CASSVGWAPNTEAFF.

The CDR3 DNA reads TGTGCCAGCAGCGGACATGGGACTGAAGCTTTCTTT. Protein sequence: CASSGHGTEAFF. This sequence joins TRBV6-1 and TRBJ1-1; a weak D match, TRBD1 (5 bases). CDR3 length equals 12 residues. Germline CDR1 reads MNHNS; CDR2 reads SASEGT. Deletions cut 6 bases from V and 5 bases from J, with 10 bases between.

The chain recombines TRBV6-1 with TRBJ1-1, with D uncertain. Germline V lookup: CDR1 MNHNS, CDR2 SASEGT. V lost 5 bases and J lost 2, with 9 bases in between. The CDR3 is 13 amino acids. CDR3 loop: CASSYNGNTEAFF. In DNA form, the CDR3 reads TGTGCCAGCAGTTATAACGGAAACACTGAAGCTTTCTTT.

The chain joins TRBV5-1 to TRBJ2-3; 14 positions match TRBD2. The V gene end was trimmed by 4 bases and the J gene end by 4 bases; junction bases not matched to a gene: 8. The CDR3 covers 17 residues. Germline V gene sequence: CDR1 SGHRS, CDR2 YFSETQ. The CDR3 is CASSQRTSGGSSDTQYF. The CDR3, as DNA: TGCGCCAGCAGCCAACGGACTAGCGGGGGGAGCTCAGATACGCAGTATTTT.

This rearrangement joins TRBV12-5 to TRBJ1-4; D gene uncertain. CDR3 length: 17 residues. Trimming removed 2 bases at V and 2 bases at J, with 15 bases between. Germline loops: CDR1 LGHNT, CDR2 FRNRAP. The CDR3 is CASGLPRGVGTNEKLFF. CDR3 nucleotides: TGTGCTAGTGGTTTGCCCCGGGGTGTGGGGACTAATGAAAAACTGTTTTTT.

This chain links TRBV6-1 with TRBJ2-7; unclear D gene. Germline CDR1 reads MNHNS; CDR2 reads SASEGT. Deletions cut 7 bases from V and 3 bases from J, with 16 bases between. The length of the CDR3 is 14 residues. The CDR3 bases are TGTGCCAGCACTCAAGCGCGGAAATACTACGAGCAGTACTTC. This gives the protein CASTQARKYYEQYF.

This chain joins TRBV27 and TRBJ1-2; 7 bases are a match to TRBD1. The CDR3 has 14 amino acids. The germline V gene has CDR1 MNHEY and CDR2 SMNVEV (reference sequence). Unmatched junction bases numbered 14, after V lost 4 bases and J lost 12 bases. CDR3 sequence reads: CASSSTSGGQQNTF. The CDR3 nucleotides are TGTGCCAGCAGTTCCACGTCCGGGGGACAGCAAAACACCTTC.

The CDR3 DNA follows: TGTGCCAGCTCACCAGACAGCACTGAAGCTTTCTTT. This codes for CASSPDSTEAFF. The rearrangement links TRBV18 to TRBJ1-1, with D possibly being TRBD1 (5 bases). Germline assignment: CDR1 KGHSH and CDR2 LQKENI. V lost 2 bases to trimming and J lost 4 bases, with 5 bases between them. The CDR3 is 12 residues long.

In this sample, this clone turned up a few times. The V call is TRBV19, the J call TRBJ1-1; D remains unclear. Per germline, CDR1 LNHDA and CDR2 SQIVND (reference sequence). V was shortened by 1 base and J by 5 bases, with 14 bases between the two germline ends. The CDR3 contains 15 residues. The CDR3 protein is CASSIGWRDSTEAFF. The CDR3 DNA reads as TGTGCCAGTAGTATAGGGTGGAGGGATTCGACTGAAGCTTTCTTT.

The chain has TRBV5-8 and TRBJ1-6, with D unclear. Germline V gene data show CDR1 as SGHTS and CDR2 as YDEGEE. V was shortened by 6 bases and J by 9 bases, with 19 bases between the two germline ends. The CDR3 length is 15 residues. This CDR3 is CASTPTVLSGSPLHF. The DNA for the CDR3 is TGTGCCAGCACTCCGACCGTTCTTAGCGGTTCACCCCTCCACTTT.

The chain recombines TRBV18 with TRBJ2-1; the D is unclear. Germline CDR1 is KGHSH and CDR2 is LQKENI. This CDR3 has 15 residues. V lost 2 bases to trimming and J lost 2 bases, with 10 bases between them. The CDR3 bases are TGTGCCAGCTCACCAAGGACCGACACCTACAATGAGCAGTTCTTC. Encoded protein: CASSPRTDTYNEQFF.

J is TRBJ2-5 and V is TRBV7-2, with 8 bases that match TRBD2. CDR1 SGHTA and CDR2 FQGNSA come from the germline V gene. With V trimmed by 5 bases and J by 5 bases, 10 bases remained unmatched. This CDR3 has 15 amino acids. CDR3 in DNA: TGTGCCAGCAGCCCGAGCGGGGGTGGTTTCGAGACCCAGTACTTC. It encodes CASSPSGGGFETQYF.